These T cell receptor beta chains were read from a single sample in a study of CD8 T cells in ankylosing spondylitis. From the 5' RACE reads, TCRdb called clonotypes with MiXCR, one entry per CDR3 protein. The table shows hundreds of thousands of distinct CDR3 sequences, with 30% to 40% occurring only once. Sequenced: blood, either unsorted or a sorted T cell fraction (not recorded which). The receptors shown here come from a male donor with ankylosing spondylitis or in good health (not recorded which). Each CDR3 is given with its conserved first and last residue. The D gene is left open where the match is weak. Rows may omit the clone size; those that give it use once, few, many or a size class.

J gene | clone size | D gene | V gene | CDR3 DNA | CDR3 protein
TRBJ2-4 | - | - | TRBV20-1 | TGCAGTGCTAGAGCCCCACGGAACATTCAGTACTTC | CSARAPRNIQYF
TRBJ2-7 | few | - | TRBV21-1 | TGTGCCAGCAGCAATCCCCCGAGATTAATGGTCTACGAGCAGTACTTC | CASSNPPRLMVYEQYF
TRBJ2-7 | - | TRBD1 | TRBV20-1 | TGCAGTGCTCATGCCGGGGACAGGGTTTCCTACGAGCAGTACTTC | CSAHAGDRVSYEQYF
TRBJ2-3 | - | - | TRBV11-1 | TGTGCCAGCAGATTCACCGGGACTGGGGGAGATACGCAGTATTTT | CASRFTGTGGDTQYF
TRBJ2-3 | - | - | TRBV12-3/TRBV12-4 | TGTGCCAGCAGTTCCTATCGGACACATCCTGGCACAGATACGCAGTATTTT | CASSSYRTHPGTDTQYF
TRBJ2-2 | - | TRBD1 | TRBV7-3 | TGTGCCAGCAGCAAGGACAGGGCCGGCGGGGAGCTGTTTTTT | CASSKDRAGGELFF
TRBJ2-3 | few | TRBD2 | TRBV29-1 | TGCAGCGTCGACGGGGGGAGCGGGCCTACAGATACGCAGTATTTT | CSVDGGSGPTDTQYF
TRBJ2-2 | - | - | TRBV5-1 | TGCGCCAGCAGCCCAACCCTCCTGGAGGACGGGGAGCTGTTTTTT | CASSPTLLEDGELFF
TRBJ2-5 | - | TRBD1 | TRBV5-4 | TGTGCCAGCAGTGCCAGACAGGGGGAAGAGACCCAGTACTTC | CASSARQGEETQYF
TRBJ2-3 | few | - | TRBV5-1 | TGCGCCAGCAGCCCGCAGGGGCGAGGCACAGATACGCAGTATTTT | CASSPQGRGTDTQYF
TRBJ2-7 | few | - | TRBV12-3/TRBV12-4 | TGTGCCAGCAGCCGCCGCACAGGGCTGAACGAGCAGTACTTC | CASSRRTGLNEQYF
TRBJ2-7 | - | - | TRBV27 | TGTGCCAACCGACACAGGAGCCTCCCCTACGAGCAGTACTTC | CANRHRSLPYEQYF
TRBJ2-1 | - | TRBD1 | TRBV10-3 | TGTGCCATCAGTGAAGAGGGGGCGTCCTACAATGAGCAGTTCTTC | CAISEEGASYNEQFF
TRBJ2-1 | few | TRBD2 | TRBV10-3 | TGTGCCACATCGGGGGGTGATAGCGGGGGGCACTACAATGAGCAGTTCTTC | CATSGGDSGGHYNEQFF
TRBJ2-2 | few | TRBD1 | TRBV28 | TGTGCCAGCAGTCACCGGACAGGGGGAACCGGGGAGCTGTTTTTT | CASSHRTGGTGELFF
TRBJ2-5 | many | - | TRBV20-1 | TGCAGTGCTAGAAATCAGGGCCAAGAGACCCAGTACTTC | CSARNQGQETQYF
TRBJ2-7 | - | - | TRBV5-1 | TGCGCCAGCAGCTGGTCCTCAGGGTTGCTCGAGCAGTACTTC | CASSWSSGLLEQYF
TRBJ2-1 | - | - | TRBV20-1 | TGCAGTGCTAGCGGGATAGGGTATGAGCAGTTCTTC | CSASGIGYEQFF
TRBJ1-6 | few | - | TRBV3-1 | TGTGCCAGCAGCCAAGAACCCTTCAGTTCACCCCTCCACTTT | CASSQEPFSSPLHF
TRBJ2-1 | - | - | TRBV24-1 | TGTGCCACCAGTCGTCCCCCCCAGGGCGGGGCGAGGGGTGAGCAGTTCTTC | CATSRPPQGGARGEQFF
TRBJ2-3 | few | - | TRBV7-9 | TGTGCCAGCAGCACGTCCCGGCTCACAGATACGCAGTATTTT | CASSTSRLTDTQYF
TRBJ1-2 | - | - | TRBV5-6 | TGTGCCAGCAGCTTCGGGGTTGGCTACACCTTC | CASSFGVGYTF
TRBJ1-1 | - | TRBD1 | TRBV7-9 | TGTGCCAGCAGCTCGGACAGGGCGGGCACTGAAGCTTTCTTT | CASSSDRAGTEAFF
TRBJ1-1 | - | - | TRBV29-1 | TGCAGCGTGGGTACACTTTTGACTGAAGCTTTCTTT | CSVGTLLTEAFF
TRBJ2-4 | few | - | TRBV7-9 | TGTGCCAGCACCTCAATAGGGACCAAAAACATTCAGTACTTC | CASTSIGTKNIQYF
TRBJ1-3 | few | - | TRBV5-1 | TGCGCCAGCAGCCTAAACAGGGACGACACCATATATTTT | CASSLNRDDTIYF
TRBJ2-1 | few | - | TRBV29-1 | TGCAGCGTTGAAGGTGGAGCAGTGCCAGAGCAGTTCTTC | CSVEGGAVPEQFF
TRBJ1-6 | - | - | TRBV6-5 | TGTGCCAGCAGTTATCAGGGGCCGCATTCACCCCTCCACTTT | CASSYQGPHSPLHF